This is a list of T cell receptor beta chains from one sample in a study of vaccination and CD4 T cells after COVID-19. Each CDR3 protein gets one entry after TCRdb re-called the PCR reads with MiXCR. The data contain around 15,000 distinct CDR3 sequences, about a fifth of them singletons. No antigen has been identified for these receptors. The specimen was CD4+ T cells from blood, cultured in vitro, collected before SARS-CoV-2 vaccination. The receptors here all came from a human donor who received a COVID-19 vaccine. Each CDR3 is given with its conserved first and last residue. Fields, in order: D gene, clone size, J gene, V gene, CDR3 DNA, CDR3 protein. A D gene is named only where the DNA matches it firmly. The listing skips clone size in some rows; elsewhere it reads once, few, many or a size class.

D gene: TRBD1; clone size: .; J gene: TRBJ2-3; V gene: TRBV7-9; CDR3 DNA: TGTGCCAGCAGCTCAGGGACAGGGGCAGGCACAGATACGCAGTATTTT; CDR3 protein: CASSSGTGAGTDTQYF
D gene: .; clone size: medium-sized; J gene: TRBJ1-6; V gene: TRBV6-1; CDR3 DNA: TGTGCCAGCGAACAAACGACAGACTCCTATAATTCACCCCTCCACTTT; CDR3 protein: CASEQTTDSYNSPLHF
D gene: TRBD1; clone size: .; J gene: TRBJ1-5; V gene: TRBV19; CDR3 DNA: TGTGCCAGCAAGGGACAGGGCGACGTCCAGCCCCAGCATTTT; CDR3 protein: CASKGQGDVQPQHF
D gene: TRBD1; clone size: .; J gene: TRBJ1-1; V gene: TRBV29-1; CDR3 DNA: TGCAGCGTTGATGTGGCAGGGGGAGAGGACACTGAAGCTTTCTTT; CDR3 protein: CSVDVAGGEDTEAFF
D gene: .; clone size: .; J gene: TRBJ2-3; V gene: TRBV20-1; CDR3 DNA: TGCAGTGCCCCCCGGGCGGGGAGCACAGATACGCAGTATTTT; CDR3 protein: CSAPRAGSTDTQYF
D gene: TRBD1; clone size: .; J gene: TRBJ1-6; V gene: TRBV19; CDR3 DNA: TGTGCCAGTAGTAATCGCCAGGGGGCTGATTCACCCCTCCACTTT; CDR3 protein: CASSNRQGADSPLHF
D gene: .; clone size: .; J gene: TRBJ2-1; V gene: TRBV20-1; CDR3 DNA: TGCAGTGCTAGCGGGGGGCCGAGCTCCTACAATGAGCAGTTCTTC; CDR3 protein: CSASGGPSSYNEQFF
D gene: .; clone size: .; J gene: TRBJ1-3; V gene: TRBV12-3/TRBV12-4; CDR3 DNA: TGTGCCAGCAGTTCCCGGCAGGGATTCGTAAGCACCATATATTTT; CDR3 protein: CASSSRQGFVSTIYF
D gene: .; clone size: .; J gene: TRBJ2-5; V gene: TRBV15; CDR3 DNA: TGTGCCACCAGCAGAGAGTACAGGAGACAAGAGACCCAGTACTTC; CDR3 protein: CATSREYRRQETQYF
D gene: TRBD1; clone size: .; J gene: TRBJ2-2; V gene: TRBV6-2/TRBV6-3; CDR3 DNA: TGTGCCAGCAGTCCCGGGGACAGCCGGGCGAGGGTCACCGGGGAGCTGTTTTTT; CDR3 protein: CASSPGDSRARVTGELFF
D gene: TRBD2; clone size: .; J gene: TRBJ2-5; V gene: TRBV30; CDR3 DNA: TGTGGCTGTCGAGCGGGACACCAAGAGACCCAGTACTTC; CDR3 protein: CGCRAGHQETQYF
D gene: .; clone size: .; J gene: TRBJ2-3; V gene: TRBV7-3; CDR3 DNA: TGTGCCAGCAGCACGGCGGGATTCAGCACAGATACGCAGTATTTT; CDR3 protein: CASSTAGFSTDTQYF
D gene: TRBD1; clone size: .; J gene: TRBJ2-5; V gene: TRBV11-3; CDR3 DNA: TGTGCCAGCAGCTTAGTATTTGGTGACAGGGGGCGCTGGGAGACCCAGTACTTC; CDR3 protein: CASSLVFGDRGRWETQYF
D gene: .; clone size: few; J gene: TRBJ1-6; V gene: TRBV30; CDR3 DNA: TGTGCCTGGAGTCTAACGCCCGGGCAGGGCTCTTCTTCACCCCTCCACTTT; CDR3 protein: CAWSLTPGQGSSSPLHF
D gene: TRBD1; clone size: .; J gene: TRBJ1-2; V gene: TRBV12-3/TRBV12-4; CDR3 DNA: TGTGCCAGCAGTTCCAGGACAGGGGCTTACTATGGCTACACCTTC; CDR3 protein: CASSSRTGAYYGYTF
D gene: .; clone size: few; J gene: TRBJ2-3; V gene: TRBV11-3; CDR3 DNA: TGTGCCAGCAGCTCGGGGTACAGCACAGATACGCAGTATTTT; CDR3 protein: CASSSGYSTDTQYF
D gene: .; clone size: medium-sized; J gene: TRBJ1-2; V gene: TRBV6-5; CDR3 DNA: TGTGCCAGCAGTTACTCGAGGGCAGGGGCCTGGCACTATGGCTACACCTTC; CDR3 protein: CASSYSRAGAWHYGYTF
D gene: TRBD1; clone size: .; J gene: TRBJ2-2; V gene: TRBV5-1; CDR3 DNA: TGCGCCAGCAGCTCGGGACAGGGACTGTCCGGGGAGCTGTTTTTT; CDR3 protein: CASSSGQGLSGELFF
D gene: .; clone size: few; J gene: TRBJ2-7; V gene: TRBV11-3; CDR3 DNA: TGTGCCAGCAGCTCCTATTACGAGCAGTACTTC; CDR3 protein: CASSSYYEQYF
D gene: .; clone size: medium-sized; J gene: TRBJ1-6; V gene: TRBV27; CDR3 DNA: TGTGCCAGCAGTCGGATTGGAGCTTCACCCCTCCACTTT; CDR3 protein: CASSRIGASPLHF
D gene: .; clone size: .; J gene: TRBJ2-7; V gene: TRBV11-3; CDR3 DNA: TGTGCCAGCAGCTTAGCCGGACCGGCGGGTTACGAGCAGTACTTC; CDR3 protein: CASSLAGPAGYEQYF
D gene: .; clone size: few; J gene: TRBJ1-6; V gene: TRBV6-5; CDR3 DNA: TGTGCCAGCAGTTACGGCAGGGGATCTGTTTCACCCCTCCACTTT; CDR3 protein: CASSYGRGSVSPLHF
D gene: .; clone size: .; J gene: TRBJ1-2; V gene: TRBV30; CDR3 DNA: TGTGCCTGGAGTGTAGAAAGGGACTATGGCTACACCTTC; CDR3 protein: CAWSVERDYGYTF
D gene: .; clone size: .; J gene: TRBJ2-1; V gene: TRBV20-1; CDR3 DNA: TGCAGTGCTAGAGTAATCGGGACTCCCAAAGACAATGAGCAGTTCTTC; CDR3 protein: CSARVIGTPKDNEQFF
D gene: .; clone size: .; J gene: TRBJ2-3; V gene: TRBV19; CDR3 DNA: TGTGCCAGTAGGCGGGCGGTGTCGACAGATACGCAGTATTTT; CDR3 protein: CASRRAVSTDTQYF
D gene: .; clone size: few; J gene: TRBJ2-1; V gene: TRBV24-1; CDR3 DNA: TGTGCCACCAGTGATTTGCTTGGGCAGAATGAGCAGTTCTTC; CDR3 protein: CATSDLLGQNEQFF
D gene: TRBD1; clone size: .; J gene: TRBJ2-2; V gene: TRBV2; CDR3 DNA: TGTGCCAGCAGCTCCGACAGGGCGAACACCGGGGAGCTGTTTTTT; CDR3 protein: CASSSDRANTGELFF
D gene: .; clone size: .; J gene: TRBJ1-3; V gene: TRBV12-3/TRBV12-4; CDR3 DNA: TGTGCCAGCAGTTTGGTCGCCAGGTCCTCTGGAAACACCATATATTTT; CDR3 protein: CASSLVARSSGNTIYF
D gene: .; clone size: .; J gene: TRBJ2-7; V gene: TRBV5-6; CDR3 DNA: TGTGCCAGCAGCGAGGGGTCCACCTACGAGCAGTACTTC; CDR3 protein: CASSEGSTYEQYF
D gene: TRBD1; clone size: few; J gene: TRBJ2-3; V gene: TRBV7-7; CDR3 DNA: TGTGCCAGCAGCCAGGACAGGGTTGCAGATACGCAGTATTTT; CDR3 protein: CASSQDRVADTQYF
D gene: TRBD1; clone size: .; J gene: TRBJ2-1; V gene: TRBV20-1; CDR3 DNA: TGCAGTGCACCCGACAGGGGGCCTAGGAATGAGCAGTTCTTC; CDR3 protein: CSAPDRGPRNEQFF
D gene: .; clone size: .; J gene: TRBJ2-7; V gene: TRBV30; CDR3 DNA: TGTGCCCGGAGTGTAAGCTACGAGCAGTACTTC; CDR3 protein: CARSVSYEQYF
D gene: .; clone size: few; J gene: TRBJ1-1; V gene: TRBV9; CDR3 DNA: TGTGCCAGCAGCGTAGCGGCAGGGATGAACACTGAAGCTTTCTTT; CDR3 protein: CASSVAAGMNTEAFF
D gene: .; clone size: .; J gene: TRBJ2-5; V gene: TRBV10-1; CDR3 DNA: TGCGCCAGCAGTGAAGGTTGGAGGGGGCAAGAGACCCAGTACTTC; CDR3 protein: CASSEGWRGQETQYF
D gene: .; clone size: medium-sized; J gene: TRBJ1-6; V gene: TRBV19; CDR3 DNA: TGTGCCAGTAGCCGAGGTACAAACCCTGCATATAATTCACCCCTCCACTTT; CDR3 protein: CASSRGTNPAYNSPLHF
D gene: TRBD2; clone size: .; J gene: TRBJ2-7; V gene: TRBV7-9; CDR3 DNA: TGTGCCAGCAGCTTACCGGGGGGCTCCTACGAGCAGTACTTC; CDR3 protein: CASSLPGGSYEQYF
D gene: .; clone size: .; J gene: TRBJ1-6; V gene: TRBV7-8; CDR3 DNA: TGTGTCAGCAGCTTAGTCTCTGCTCAGGGGCTCAGGGCCTATAATTCACCCCTCCACTTT; CDR3 protein: CVSSLVSAQGLRAYNSPLHF
D gene: .; clone size: .; J gene: TRBJ2-5; V gene: TRBV12-3/TRBV12-4; CDR3 DNA: TGTGCCAGCAGTTCCCTAGGGGGGTCCGGGACCCAGTACTTC; CDR3 protein: CASSSLGGSGTQYF
D gene: TRBD2; clone size: few; J gene: TRBJ2-3; V gene: TRBV7-8; CDR3 DNA: TGTGCCAGCAGCTTAGAGGGACTAGCGGGGGGGCGGGCGCAGTATTTT; CDR3 protein: CASSLEGLAGGRAQYF
D gene: TRBD1; clone size: few; J gene: TRBJ1-1; V gene: TRBV12-5; CDR3 DNA: TGTGCTAGTGGTTTGGAGGTGGACAGGGAAAGAGAAACTGAAGCTTTCTTT; CDR3 protein: CASGLEVDRERETEAFF